This passage covers 27 T cell receptor beta chains from one sample sequenced in a study of CD8 T cells in Susac syndrome. An amount of RNA that ranged from roughly 0.45 to 1 ug was reverse transcribed with random hexamers. TCRdb reprocessed the immunoSEQ multiplex PCR reads via MiXCR and lists one record per CDR3 protein. The repertoire holds about 160,000 distinct CDR3 sequences, with 94% as singletons. The sample comprised CD4+ T cells from PBMCs. Receptors originate from a human donor with multiple sclerosis.

The J gene is TRBJ1-5, the V gene TRBV15, with a weak D call TRBD1 (5 bases). Trimming cost V 0 bases and J 6 bases, with 18 bases left between them. CDR1 LNHNV and CDR2 YYDKDF come from the germline V gene (reference sequence). CDR3 size: 17 residues. The CDR3 region has the DNA TGTGCCACCAGCAGAGATCTAGAGGGGTTAGCAGTTCAGCCCCAGCATTTT. Translation gives CATSRDLEGLAVQPQHF.

The chain links TRBV5-1 to TRBJ2-5; the D is unclear. Trimming removed 7 bases from V and 1 base from J, with 11 bases in between. CDR3 length: 13 residues. Germline V gene lookup returns CDR1 SGHRS and CDR2 YFSETQ. CDR3 amino acids: CASGGVPQETQYF. CDR3 sequence (DNA): TGCGCCAGCGGTGGGGTCCCCCAAGAGACCCAGTACTTC.

CDR3 nucleotides: TGCGCCAGCAGCCTACGCGGAGACCGTCGGAGCACCGGGGAGCTGTTTTTT. Translated, it gives CASSLRGDRRSTGELFF. The rearrangement links TRBV4-3 to TRBJ2-2; no clear D. Germline CDR1 and CDR2: LGHNA and YSLEER. The CDR3 has 17 amino acids. V was clipped by 4 bases and J by 4 bases, with 19 bases between them.

The chain recombines TRBV7-9 with TRBJ2-1; TRBD1 aligns across 9 bases. This CDR3 has 16 amino acids. Trimming took 5 bases from V and 7 from J; bases not matched to a gene: 12. Germline CDR1 reads SEHNR; CDR2 reads FQNEAQ (reference sequence). The CDR3 DNA follows: TGTGCCAGCAGCCGGCCGGGACAGGGTATGGGAAATGAGCAGTTCTTC. Protein product: CASSRPGQGMGNEQFF.

The V call is TRBV30, the J call TRBJ2-1; D is undetermined. V lost 0 bases to trimming and J lost 6 bases, with 6 bases between them. The CDR3 consists of 12 residues. Looked up from germline, CDR1 is GTSNPN and CDR2 is SVGIG (reference sequence). The CDR3 sequence: CAWSVWGNEQFF. CDR3 bases: TGTGCCTGGAGTGTTTGGGGCAATGAGCAGTTCTTC.

The chain combines TRBV10-3 with TRBJ2-3, with 10 bases identical to TRBD2. Germline CDR1 is ENHRY and CDR2 is SYGVKD. Unmatched junction bases numbered 8, after V lost 3 bases and J lost 5 bases. The CDR3 extends over 16 amino acids. The CDR3 reads CAISEQAGGPGDTQYF. CDR3 sequence (DNA): TGTGCCATCAGTGAACAAGCGGGAGGGCCGGGAGATACGCAGTATTTT.

V is TRBV29-1 and J is TRBJ2-3, with 7 bases that match TRBD1. This CDR3 is 12 amino acids long. Germline V lookup: CDR1 SQVTM, CDR2 ANQGSEA. V dropped 4 bases and J dropped 8; count of bases not matched to a gene: 6. The CDR3 loop reads CSVGDRPSTQYF. The CDR3 nucleotides read TGCAGCGTTGGGGACAGACCCAGTACGCAGTATTTT.

This clonotype turned up a few times. The chain uses TRBV6-2 or TRBV6-3 and TRBJ1-1; 8 bases line up with TRBD1. CDR3 size: 13 residues. V shed 4 bases, J shed 7 bases, and the junction held 5 bases outside the gene matches. Germline V lookup: CDR1 MNHEY, CDR2 SVGEGT. The CDR3: CASSSQGAGEAFF. The CDR3 DNA follows: TGTGCCAGCAGTTCCCAGGGGGCCGGTGAAGCTTTCTTT.

The rearrangement joins TRBV27 to TRBJ2-3, with 9 bases identical to TRBD1. The V gene's germline CDR1 is MNHEY and CDR2 SMNVEV (reference sequence). With 7 bases clipped from V and 4 bases from J, the junction kept 6 bases outside the gene matches. The CDR3 spans 14 residues. The CDR3 loop reads CASKRGTGSDTQYF. The CDR3 coding sequence is TGTGCCAGCAAAAGAGGGACAGGGTCAGATACGCAGTATTTT.

V and J are TRBV5-1 and TRBJ2-1; TRBD1 might be the D (6 bases). This CDR3 comprises 15 residues. Germline values: CDR1 SGHRS, CDR2 YFSETQ. The V and J ends lost 4 bases and 4 bases respectively, with 15 bases between them. CDR3 nucleotide sequence: TGCGCCAGCAGCGTTGGCGGACAGAAGTACAATGAGCAGTTCTTC. It codes for CASSVGGQKYNEQFF.

This sequence joins TRBV3-1 and TRBJ2-4; no clear D. This CDR3 comprises 13 residues. The germline V and J ends were trimmed by 3 bases and 7 bases, with 10 bases remaining between them. CDR1 and CDR2 from the germline V gene are LGHDT and YNNKEL (reference sequence). CDR3 sequence reads: CASSHSPVNIQYF. The CDR3 bases are TGTGCCAGCAGCCACAGCCCGGTGAACATTCAGTACTTC.

The rearrangement links TRBV7-2 to TRBJ2-7; 8 nucleotides match TRBD2. From germline, CDR1 is SGHTA and CDR2 FQGNSA. This CDR3 has 14 residues. Losses at the gene ends were 5 bases for V and 4 bases for J; bases not matched to a gene: 7. CDR3 sequence: CASSTGGGLYEQYF. CDR3 coding DNA: TGTGCCAGCAGCACGGGGGGGGGATTGTACGAGCAGTACTTC.

This sequence joins TRBV13 and TRBJ2-1; a possible D gene is TRBD2 (5 bases). The CDR3 sequence is 20 residues long. Germline V gene data show CDR1 as PRHDT and CDR2 as FYEKMQ (reference sequence). V lost 5 bases and J lost 4, with 30 bases in between. This chain's CDR3 is CASSPDRSLSGRTRYNEQFF. The DNA for the CDR3 is TGTGCCAGCAGCCCCGACCGAAGCTTGAGCGGTCGTACGAGGTACAATGAGCAGTTCTTC.

V and J are TRBV29-1 and TRBJ2-7; a possible D gene is TRBD1 (6 bases). V lost 5 bases, J lost 4 bases, and 12 bases lay in between. The CDR3 has 12 amino acids. The germline CDR1 and CDR2 sequences are SQVTM and ANQGSEA. CDR3 loop: CSVSTGPYEQYF. DNA of the CDR3: TGCAGCGTTTCGACAGGACCGTACGAGCAGTACTTC.

This clonotype occurred once. V gene TRBV30 combines with J gene TRBJ1-3; D unresolved. V was cut by 4 bases and J by 0 bases, with 7 bases left in between. The CDR3 covers 13 residues. Germline lookup yields CDR1 GTSNPN and CDR2 SVGIG (reference sequence). Written as DNA, the CDR3 is TGTGCCTGGAACAGCCTCTCTGGAAACACCATATATTTT. Translation gives CAWNSLSGNTIYF.

The V and J genes are TRBV24-1 and TRBJ2-1, with 9 bases aligning to TRBD1. The CDR3 is 20 amino acids. Germline V gene lookup returns CDR1 KGHDR and CDR2 SFDVKD. V was clipped by 8 bases and J by 3 bases; unmatched bases: 22. This CDR3 is CATKPTPGQGYPADYNEQFF. DNA of the CDR3: TGTGCCACCAAACCTACGCCGGGACAGGGATATCCTGCGGACTACAATGAGCAGTTCTTC.

The chain joins TRBV6-5 to TRBJ2-1; weak D call: TRBD1 (5 bases). This CDR3 region has 13 residues. CDR1 and CDR2 from the germline V gene are MNHEY and SVGAGI. Trimming stripped 6 bases from V and 5 bases from J, with 11 bases between. Here the CDR3 reads CASRLDIHNEQFF. CDR3 in DNA: TGTGCCAGCAGATTGGACATTCACAATGAGCAGTTCTTC.

The chain recombines TRBV28 with TRBJ2-3, with TRBD2 matching over 7 bases. There are 15 residues in the CDR3. Germline V gene lookup returns CDR1 MDHEN and CDR2 SYDVKM. The ends lost 8 bases at V and 0 bases at J; junction bases unmatched: 8. This chain's CDR3 is CASSGLGLSTDTQYF. DNA for the CDR3: TGTGCCAGCTCGGGGCTGGGACTAAGCACAGATACGCAGTATTTT.

The chain carries TRBV3-1 and TRBJ2-1; unclear D gene. This CDR3 has 16 residues. The V gene's germline CDR1 is LGHDT and CDR2 YNNKEL (reference sequence). V lost 5 bases and J 0 bases, leaving 14 bases between the germline ends. The CDR3 DNA sequence: TGTGCCAGCAGCGGACGTACTACGAGCTCCTACAATGAGCAGTTCTTC. As protein: CASSGRTTSSYNEQFF.

The chain has TRBV30 and TRBJ2-1; D is perhaps TRBD1 or TRBD2 (5 bases each). The length of the CDR3 is 17 residues. Deletions cut 2 bases from V and 1 base from J, with 18 bases between. Germline V gene data show CDR1 as GTSNPN and CDR2 as SVGIG (reference sequence). The CDR3 DNA is TGTGCCTGGAGTCCTCCCCCTCGGTGGGGGTCCTACAATGAGCAGTTCTTC. Translated, it gives CAWSPPPRWGSYNEQFF.

This chain links TRBV29-1 with TRBJ1-4; 8 nucleotides agree with TRBD1. There are 13 residues in the CDR3. Trimming removed 0 bases from V and 11 bases from J; junction bases left unmatched: 5. Germline values: CDR1 SQVTM, CDR2 ANQGSEA. The CDR3 DNA reads TGCAGCGTTGAAGAAGTTAACAGGGGGAAACTGTTTTTT. It translates to CSVEEVNRGKLFF.

This chain connects TRBV4-1 to TRBJ2-7, with 7 bases that match TRBD2. The length of the CDR3 is 17 residues. With 1 base clipped from V and 2 bases from J, the junction kept 11 bases outside the gene matches. Looked up from germline, CDR1 is MGHRA and CDR2 is YSYEKL. CDR3 region: CASSQGLPAGVAYEQYF. The CDR3 DNA reads TGCGCCAGCAGCCAAGGTCTTCCCGCGGGGGTAGCCTACGAGCAGTACTTC.

This chain uses TRBV29-1 with TRBJ2-1; D may correspond to TRBD1 or TRBD2 (5 bases each). Germline CDR1 SQVTM, CDR2 ANQGSEA. V lost 7 bases and J lost 5, with 12 bases in between. The CDR3 length is 12 residues. CDR3 residues: CSAGALNNEQFF. CDR3 DNA: TGCAGCGCCGGGGCCCTGAACAATGAGCAGTTCTTC.

This clonotype was picked up one time. The rearrangement joins TRBV15 to TRBJ2-7; possibly TRBD1 for D (6 bases). Germline V gives CDR1 LNHNV, CDR2 YYDKDF (reference sequence). The CDR3 extends over 13 amino acids. Trimming pared 4 bases from V and 3 bases from J, leaving 10 bases between. CDR3 protein: CATSNRDNYEQYF. CDR3 coding DNA: TGTGCCACCAGCAACCGGGACAACTACGAGCAGTACTTC. The full variable domain, with the rest looked up from reference TRBV15 and TRBJ2-7, is DAMVIQNPRYQVTQFGKPVTLSCSQTLNHNVMYWYQQKSSQAPKLLFHYYDKDFNNEADTPDNFQSRRPNTSFCFLDIRSPGLGDTAMYLCATSNRDNYEQYFGPGTRLTVT.

This clonotype showed up just a few times. The V call is TRBV27, the J call TRBJ2-5; TRBD1 might be the D (5 bases). V dropped 2 bases and J dropped 5 bases, with 9 bases sitting between them. CDR1 and CDR2 from the germline V gene are MNHEY and SMNVEV (reference sequence). The CDR3 extends over 13 amino acids. The chain's CDR3 is CASSLDSQETQYF. DNA of the CDR3: TGTGCCAGCAGTTTAGACAGCCAGGAGACCCAGTACTTC.

A single count supports this clonotype. The chain couples TRBV20-1 to TRBJ2-5; 7 bases match TRBD1. The germline CDR1 and CDR2 sequences are DFQATT and SNEGSKA (reference sequence). J gave up 2 bases and V 6 bases, and 6 bases lay outside the gene matches. The CDR3 has 13 amino acids. The CDR3 loop reads CSAAGQAQETQYF. In DNA, the CDR3 is TGCAGTGCGGCCGGACAGGCACAAGAGACCCAGTACTTC.

The genes are TRBV28 and TRBJ2-5; TRBD1 agrees at 7 bases. The germline CDR1 and CDR2 sequences are MDHEN and SYDVKM. This CDR3 has 14 residues. V lost 2 bases and J lost 7; bases outside the gene matches: 7. Here the CDR3 reads CASSLRGQSVTQYF. CDR3 sequence (DNA): TGTGCCAGCAGTTTAAGGGGGCAATCGGTGACCCAGTACTTC.